The rows below give T cell receptor beta chains drawn from one sample of a study of a mutant IDH1 vaccine in newly diagnosed glioma. Their antigen targets remain unknown. Assay used: immunoSEQ multiplex PCR; TCRdb lists only in-frame clones, some missing. The sample yields roughly 42,000 clones, 70% to 90% seen once. Here the sequenced sample was PBMCs, taken from a glioma patient whose treatment included an IDH1 peptide vaccine. Receptor source: a man in his forties or fifties with glioma. The CDR3 runs from the conserved cysteine through the conserved F or W. Fields, in order: clone size, J gene, D gene, V gene, CDR3 length, CDR3 protein, CDR3 DNA. The D gene is left open where the match is weak. Clone size, where shown, is once, few, many, or a class for clones that have expanded.

.,TRBJ2-7,.,TRBV5-4,14,CASRQGASSLEQYF,TGTGCCAGCAGGCAAGGGGCTTCCTCCCTCGAGCAGTACTTC
.,TRBJ2-1,.,TRBV28,11,CASSFFDEQFF,TGTGCCAGCAGTTTTTTCGATGAGCAGTTCTTC
.,TRBJ2-7,TRBD2,TRBV28,15,CASSGGSLKSPRQYF,TGTGCCAGCAGCGGGGGGTCGTTAAAATCTCCTCGGCAGTACTTC
.,TRBJ2-1,.,TRBV7-6,16,CASSLALWAAGGEQFF,TGTGCCAGCAGCTTAGCGCTATGGGCCGCTGGGGGTGAGCAGTTCTTC
.,TRBJ2-6,TRBD1,TRBV7-2,17,CASIRDRGRSGANVLTF,TGTGCCAGCATCAGGGACAGGGGGCGTTCTGGGGCCAACGTCCTGACTTTC
.,TRBJ2-2,.,TRBV10-2,11,CASRDTGELFF,TGCGCCAGCAGGGACACCGGGGAGCTGTTTTTT
.,TRBJ2-7,TRBD2,TRBV6-5,14,CASSYSAGAYEQYF,TGTGCCAGCAGTTACTCGGCGGGAGCGTACGAGCAGTACTTC
.,TRBJ2-2,TRBD1,TRBV5-1,15,CASRTTGGFTGELFF,TGCGCCAGCAGGACGACAGGGGGTTTCACCGGGGAGCTGTTTTTT
.,TRBJ2-2,.,TRBV19,11,CASMRPGELFF,TGTGCCAGTATGAGGCCCGGGGAGCTGTTTTTT
.,TRBJ1-6,.,TRBV4-2,16,CASSQDSSSYNSPLHF,TGTGCCAGCAGCCAAGATTCGAGCTCCTATAATTCACCCCTCCACTTT
once,TRBJ2-1,.,TRBV5-1,13,CASSEPGVNEQFF,TGCGCCAGCTCCGAGCCGGGGGTCAATGAGCAGTTCTTC
.,TRBJ2-7,.,TRBV7-2,14,CASSPQLGRDEQYF,TGTGCCAGCAGCCCTCAACTGGGCCGCGACGAGCAGTACTTC
.,TRBJ2-2,.,TRBV19,16,CASSIDGGRRSGELFF,TGTGCCAGTAGTATAGATGGAGGGAGACGATCCGGGGAGCTGTTTTTT
few,TRBJ1-3,.,TRBV4-1,12,CASSRPGPSKYF,TGCGCCAGCAGCCGACCGGGCCCATCGAAATATTTT
once,TRBJ2-7,.,TRBV7-9,15,CASSLVDSSSYEQYF,TGTGCCAGCAGCTTAGTAGATTCGAGCTCCTACGAGCAGTACTTC
once,TRBJ2-2,.,TRBV18,12,CASSPMTGELFF,TGTGCCAGCTCACCTATGACCGGGGAGCTGTTTTTT
once,TRBJ1-3,.,TRBV18,12,CASSQDRDTIYF,TGTGCCAGCTCACAGGACCGGGACACCATATATTTT
.,TRBJ2-1,TRBD2,TRBV6-6,16,CASSPYSGRANNEQFF,TGTGCCAGCAGCCCGTATAGCGGGAGGGCAAACAATGAGCAGTTCTTC
.,TRBJ1-1,.,TRBV18,15,CASSPNTRGNTEAFF,TGTGCCAGCTCACCAAACACCAGGGGTAATACTGAAGCTTTCTTT
.,TRBJ1-5,TRBD1,TRBV19,15,CASSIADRQNQPQHF,TGTGCCAGTAGTATAGCGGACAGGCAGAATCAGCCCCAGCATTTT
.,TRBJ2-5,.,TRBV19,15,CASSITGTKKETQYF,TGTGCCAGTAGTATTACCGGGACAAAAAAAGAGACCCAGTACTTC
.,TRBJ2-3,.,TRBV18,15,CASSPPASSTDTQYF,TGTGCCAGCTCACCACCAGCTTCTAGCACAGATACGCAGTATTTT
.,TRBJ2-1,.,TRBV6-5,15,CASSPTLGSYNEQFF,TGTGCCAGCAGTCCGACATTGGGATCCTACAATGAGCAGTTCTTC
.,TRBJ2-5,TRBD2,TRBV4-1,16,CASSPKSGLAGETQYF,TGCGCCAGCAGCCCTAAATCGGGACTAGCGGGAGAGACCCAGTACTTC
.,TRBJ1-5,TRBD1,TRBV6-5,13,CASSRQGARPQHF,TGTGCCAGCAGTAGACAGGGGGCGCGTCCCCAGCATTTT
.,TRBJ2-7,TRBD2,TRBV6-5,15,CASSAPGAGRYEQYF,TGTGCCAGCAGCGCTCCGGGAGCGGGACGCTACGAGCAGTACTTC
.,TRBJ1-5,.,TRBV18,16,CASSPSVIASNQPQHF,TGTGCCAGCTCACCGTCGGTGATCGCCTCCAATCAGCCCCAGCATTTT
.,TRBJ2-7,.,TRBV6-1,13,CASTPSGLYEQYF,TGTGCCAGCACCCCCTCGGGGTTGTACGAGCAGTACTTC
.,TRBJ2-6,TRBD1,TRBV7-8,16,CASSLTGGTGANVLTF,TGTGCCAGCAGCTTGACAGGGGGCACAGGGGCCAACGTCCTGACTTTC
.,TRBJ2-7,TRBD1,TRBV11-2,12,CASSGTGYEQYF,TGTGCCAGCAGCGGGACAGGATACGAGCAGTACTTC
.,TRBJ2-5,.,TRBV20-1,11,CSARGPTAQYF,TGCAGTGCTAGGGGTCCTACGGCCCAGTACTTC
.,TRBJ1-2,.,TRBV6-1,15,CASTGERLANYGYTF,TGTGCCAGCACCGGGGAACGGCTAGCTAACTATGGCTACACCTTC
once,TRBJ1-1,.,TRBV2,14,CASSEEFAGPEAFF,TGTGCCAGCAGTGAAGAGTTCGCGGGTCCTGAAGCTTTCTTT
.,TRBJ2-7,.,TRBV6-5,16,CASSYSMLGGGGEQYF,TGTGCCAGCAGTTACTCGATGCTAGGCGGTGGTGGCGAGCAGTACTTC
.,TRBJ2-7,TRBD2,TRBV18,15,CASSPELAVSYEQYF,TGTGCCAGCTCACCCGAACTAGCGGTTTCCTACGAGCAGTACTTC
.,TRBJ2-6,.,TRBV5-8,18,CASSRALSSSSGANVLTF,TGTGCCAGCAGCCGGGCGCTTTCTTCTAGTTCTGGGGCCAACGTCCTGACTTTC
.,TRBJ2-7,TRBD2,TRBV18,15,CASSPSGRLSYEQYF,TGTGCCAGCTCACCGAGCGGGAGGCTCTCCTACGAGCAGTACTTC
.,TRBJ1-1,.,TRBV28,11,CAIGRNTEAFF,TGTGCCATCGGTCGGAACACTGAAGCTTTCTTT
once,TRBJ1-4,.,TRBV7-9,14,CASSSQGLDEKLFF,TGTGCCAGCAGCTCCCAGGGACTTGATGAAAAACTGTTTTTT
.,TRBJ1-2,TRBD1,TRBV10-3,14,CAISARGQDYGYTF,TGTGCCATCAGTGCCAGGGGGCAGGACTATGGCTACACCTTC
.,TRBJ1-5,.,TRBV12-2,16,CASRSDRGLWNQPQHF,TGTGCAAGTCGCTCCGACAGGGGCTTATGGAATCAGCCCCAGCATTTT
.,TRBJ2-5,TRBD2,TRBV18,17,CASSPGVASGSSETQYF,TGTGCCAGCTCACCGGGTGTAGCTAGCGGGAGCTCCGAGACCCAGTACTTC
.,TRBJ2-2,TRBD1,TRBV9,15,CASSTGQGTSGELFF,TGTGCCAGCAGCACCGGACAGGGAACTTCCGGGGAGCTGTTTTTT
once,TRBJ1-1,.,TRBV18,15,CASSLNAGVNTEAFF,TGTGCCAGCTCACTAAACGCAGGGGTGAACACTGAAGCTTTCTTT
.,TRBJ2-7,TRBD1,TRBV19,14,CASRPGTGSYEQYF,TGTGCCAGTAGGCCCGGGACAGGGTCCTACGAGCAGTACTTC
.,TRBJ2-6,.,TRBV7-3,15,CASSLKVTGANVLTF,TGTGCCAGCAGCTTAAAGGTAACGGGGGCCAACGTCCTGACTTTC
.,TRBJ2-7,.,TRBV7-9,11,CASAGYYEQYF,TGTGCCAGCGCAGGGTACTACGAGCAGTACTTC
.,TRBJ1-1,.,TRBV6-5,16,CASSSQGGGAGTEAFF,TGTGCCAGCAGTTCCCAAGGGGGGGGCGCGGGCACTGAAGCTTTCTTT
.,TRBJ2-1,.,TRBV6-5,13,CASSYRGYNEQFF,TGTGCCAGCAGTTACCGGGGGTACAATGAGCAGTTCTTC
.,TRBJ2-5,.,TRBV4-1,15,CASSQPLGGQETQYF,TGCGCCAGCAGCCAACCTCTAGGGGGTCAAGAGACCCAGTACTTC
.,TRBJ2-1,TRBD2,TRBV23-1,16,CASSQPTSGRACEQFF,TGCGCCAGCAGTCAGCCGACTAGCGGGAGGGCCTGTGAGCAGTTCTTC
.,TRBJ1-5,.,TRBV6-4,15,CASSPLGGSNQPQHF,TGTGCCAGCAGCCCCTTGGGGGGGAGCAATCAGCCCCAGCATTTT
.,TRBJ2-6,.,TRBV6-1,17,CASSESQGSSGANVLTF,TGTGCCAGCAGTGAATCCCAGGGAAGCTCTGGGGCCAACGTCCTGACTTTC
.,TRBJ1-2,.,TRBV12-5,12,CASGLVGYGYTF,TGTGCTAGTGGTTTGGTAGGCTATGGCTACACCTTC
.,TRBJ2-2,TRBD2,TRBV13,16,CASSSTGRTNTGELFF,TGTGCCAGCAGCTCCACCGGGAGGACGAACACCGGGGAGCTGTTTTTT